This T cell receptor beta chain was sequenced during a study of cytomegalovirus exposure and HLA in healthy donors (dated by TCRdb to the late 2010s). For context, the study as a whole: An earlier analysis of roughly 570 of the donors reported about 300 Gb of sequence data and around 110 million unique TCR beta sequences obtained from roughly 180 million T cells. Roughly 300 gigabases of sequencing data and tens of millions of unique TCR sequences were included in an early release covering roughly 600 HLA-typed donors. Of the 300 to 450 genotyped donors, 81% were placed in the genetic ancestry cluster associated with self-reported Caucasian donors. The study was designed to test whether signatures of past pathogen exposure could be identified by cataloging public T cell receptors. The study profiled the T cell repertoires of hundreds of subjects by immunosequencing and related them to cytomegalovirus serostatus. Besides the first cohort of under 700 subjects, a separate validation cohort made up of roughly 120 different subjects was used. To predict cytomegalovirus infection status, the study brought together high-throughput TCR immunosequencing, statistical association of individual TCRs with disease status, and machine learning. To study patterns of TCR occurrence, a later analysis re-analyzed previously published TCR beta repertoires from around 670 donors and added high-resolution HLA genotyping. Rather than drawing on any new phenotypic data, the later analysis identified candidate immune exposures from TCR beta sequences and the way those sequences occurred across donors. An earlier analysis of about 620 of the donors applied high-throughput TCR beta sequencing to assess whether each TCR beta V gene segment acted as functional or pseudogenic. Alongside the repertoire data, information on donor age, sex, ethnicity and CMV serostatus was compiled. In a later genetic analysis, genome-wide SNP genotypes for about three fifths of the roughly 670 donors were used, and that subset was treated as a discovery cohort. All discovery cohort repertoires had been generated on a single sequencing platform. HLA typing included class I and class II loci at four-digit resolution. Typing coverage varied by locus: 629-630 donors for A, B, C, DRB1 and DQB1; 500 to 550 for DQA1; nearly 610 for DPA1; more than 450 for DPB1. Because of strong linkage in the cohort, roughly five DR-DQ haplotypes were treated as single units for association and clustering. Among roughly 400 genotyped donors of the cohort, an average of around 240,000 unique TCR beta nucleotide sequences was sequenced per donor, of which 15% to 20% were non-productive.

The library relied on the immunoSEQ multiplex PCR assay. For the multiplex PCR, a mixture combining 60 forward primers for TCR Vbeta segments and 13 reverse primers for TCR Jbeta segments was used. The CDR3 region of rearranged TCR beta genes was amplified from genomic DNA with a multiplex PCR assay. Amplified TCR beta libraries were sequenced as 87-base-pair reads on the Illumina HiSeq System. On the study's bioinformatics: A later analysis counted around 72 million unique TCR beta chains across the 500 to 850 repertoires, and approximately 11 million of these chains were shared by at least two donors. A nearest-neighbor algorithm error-corrected the raw reads and collapsed the reads into unique sequences, merging closely related sequences to remove PCR and sequencing errors. Alignment of CDR3 sequences to IMGT reference sequences was used to assign V, D and J gene segments. For a sequence to be retained, a match of at least six nucleotides was required to both a V gene segment and a J gene segment. Rearrangements were called productive when the CDR3 lacked stop codons and stayed in frame with V and J; all others were non-productive. Following IMGT convention, CDR3 was defined as the stretch from the second conserved V-encoded cysteine up to the conserved J-encoded phenylalanine. Sequences without an unambiguous match to a single V gene segment were excluded from the earlier analysis of several hundred of the donors. An earlier analysis of a few hundred of the donors called V segments functional above 56.7% productive rearrangements and segregating when the between-donor standard deviation exceeded 5%. A statistical classification framework was built to diagnose cytomegalovirus status from the catalog of TCR beta chain sequences. V and J gene assignment, in a later analysis, came from comparing TCR nucleotide sequences with IMGT/GENE-DB human TR gene sequences. A later analysis assigned CDR3 sequences and most-parsimonious VDJ recombination scenarios with the TCRdist pipeline. In a later analysis, every TCR beta chain was defined by the combination of its CDR3 amino acid sequence and its V-gene family, and reads without a unique V-gene family were dropped. A later analysis removed 592 highly shared, low-generation-probability nucleotide sequences to deal with suspected cross-contamination and a sequencing artifact. For each public chain, a later analysis derived a clonal expansion index from normalized ranks of inferred template counts within each repertoire. Generation probabilities in a later analysis came from a VDJ recombination model fitted to out-of-frame rearrangements, and those results were checked against IGoR. In a later analysis, TCR-TCR, TCR-HLA and TCR-CMV co-occurrence was scored with hypergeometric tests, and a repertoire-size bias correction was applied to TCR pairs. To estimate false discovery rates, a later analysis permuted the HLA or CMV assignments 20 times. A later analysis grouped co-occurring TCRs with DBSCAN, adding TCRdist sequence similarity when clustering within HLA-allele-positive subsets. Repertoires with fewer than 30,000 or more than 120,000 public chains, plus five repertoires with anomalous nucleotide sharing, were excluded from co-occurrence clustering. TCRdb re-hosts the immuneACCESS table, in-frame sequences only. Its copies lack some clones; in the studies checked, an unresolved V gene accounts for under half of them, and the cause for the rest is not known. V and J calls and clone size come straight from that table; D and trimming were deduced from the DNA. A total of approximately 90,000 clones appear in this sample, 76% of them only once. The top ten clonotypes cover about 3.1% of the sample.

The CDR3 goes from the cysteine to the phenylalanine over 12 residues. The retained sequence is limited to the CDR3, 36 bases, with the frame set at the first base. CDR1 is given as SGHAT and CDR2 as FQNNGV, both from the germline V gene. The junction carries 12 bases between V and J, which are trimmed by 2 bases and 11 bases respectively. This clone was recorded a few times. Its antigen target is currently unknown. Base quality data are lacking; no much larger clone is found one base away. General study outcomes and caveats: This cohort had only TCR beta chains sequenced, and the lack of alpha or paired-chain data limited which features could be detected. A later genetic analysis associated a missense DCLRE1C variant with V-gene and J-gene trimming of TCR beta chains, and an independent cohort replicated the association. A cluster of highly shared sequence variants was judged likely to be a technical artifact of the sequencing pipeline. In a later analysis, most CMV-associated TCR beta chains were found to appear HLA-restricted, with HLA associations seemingly driven largely by CMV exposure. In an earlier analysis of approximately 590 of the donors, most TCR beta V segments were observed in productive rearrangements about 90% or about 30% of the time, broadly matching IMGT annotations. Strong co-occurrence of HLA alleles, especially DR and DQ, made assigning TCR associations to individual alleles difficult. It was suggested by the authors that the approach could potentially be generalized to other disease states and immunological phenotypes. For the cohort, immune exposure information was limited to CMV serostatus. A later analysis found that TCR association rates varied across HLA loci, with DRB1 alleles showing the most associated TCRs and HLA-C alleles the fewest. A total of fewer than 200 TCR beta chains were listed by the study as associated with cytomegalovirus. Presence/absence analyses assumed roughly uniform sequencing depth across donors, an assumption that may not hold. Compared with equally common non-associated chains, HLA-associated TCR beta chains in a later analysis were more clonally expanded and had lower generation probabilities. At a false discovery rate of 0.05, a later analysis linked some 17,000 TCR beta sequences to specific HLA alleles. In a later genetic analysis, fewer N-insertions in productive TCRs were reported among donors in an Asian-associated ancestry cluster than the approximately 710-donor mean. A few of the identified cytomegalovirus-associated TCR beta chains were confirmed in vitro to be specific for cytomegalovirus antigens. The 87-base-pair reads could not distinguish some IMGT-functional V segments, including TRBV6-2 and TRBV6-3, so those segments were excluded. Because counts were too low, about 18 rarely observed V segments, including chromosome 9 orphons, were excluded from the earlier analysis of a few hundred of the donors. Cytomegalovirus status was reported to be diagnosed by the classifier with high specificity and sensitivity in both the original and validation cohorts. HLA typing was unavailable for some donors at each locus, so association tests used only the typed subset. Correlated functional status among segregating V segments might reflect linkage disequilibrium, but an unknown experimental factor could not be ruled out. In a later analysis, several top co-occurrence clusters were reported to appear linked to parvovirus B19, influenza, CMV and Epstein-Barr virus. Most TCR sequences were observed very rarely across donors, whereas some public TCRs were present in many individuals. A further reported finding was that TCR beta sequences accurately predicted the HLA-A and HLA-B alleles for most subjects in the first cohort.

The cohort comprised hundreds of healthy bone marrow donors. Cohort members were all nominally healthy when sampled, although unrecorded immune exposures were likely present. The donor tested CMV seronegative and was one of the 352 seronegative cohort members. Every donor gave a peripheral blood sample, and the peripheral blood mononuclear cells from that sample were used for TCR beta sequencing. The Qiagen DNeasy Blood Extraction Kit was used to extract genomic DNA from the blood cell samples. Recombination linked TRBV11-2 to TRBJ1-1; TRBD1 could be the D gene, as 6 bases match. Sequencing used PBMCs. The TCR originated in a man aged 35-49 years in good health and CMV-seronegative. The nucleotide sequence reads as follows: TGTGCCAGCAGCTTAAGGACAGCCCAGGCTTTCTTT. This translates into CASSLRTAQAFF.